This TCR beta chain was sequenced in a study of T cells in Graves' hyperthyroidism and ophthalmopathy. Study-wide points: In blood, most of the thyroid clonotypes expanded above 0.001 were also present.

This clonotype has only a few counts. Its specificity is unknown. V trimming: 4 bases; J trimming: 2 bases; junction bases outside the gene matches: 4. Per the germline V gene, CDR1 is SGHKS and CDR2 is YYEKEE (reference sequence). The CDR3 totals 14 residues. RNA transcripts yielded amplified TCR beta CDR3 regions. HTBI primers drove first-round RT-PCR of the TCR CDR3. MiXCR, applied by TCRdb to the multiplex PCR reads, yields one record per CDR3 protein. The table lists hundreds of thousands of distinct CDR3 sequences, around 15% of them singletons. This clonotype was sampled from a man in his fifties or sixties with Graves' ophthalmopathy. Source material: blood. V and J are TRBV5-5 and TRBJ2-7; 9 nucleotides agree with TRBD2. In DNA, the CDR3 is TGTGCCAGCAGCGCGACTAGCGGACCCTACGAGCAGTACTTC. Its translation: CASSATSGPYEQYF.